This T cell receptor beta chain derives from a study of blood T cell repertoires in COVID-19. Study details: From T cells, B-cell-depleted T cells, or PBMCs came the material, which was cDNA or gDNA.

Looked up from germline, CDR1 is SGDLS and CDR2 is YYNGEE. Deletions cut 3 bases from V and 3 bases from J, with 4 bases between. The CDR3 spans 11 residues. Here immunoSEQ multiplex PCR was the method, and the copy in TCRdb shows in-frame clones only, minus some. The sample carries approximately 440,000 clones, approximately 89% recorded once. Sequenced material: peripheral blood. This clonotype was obtained from a woman between 50 and 59 years old with COVID-19, enrolled during active disease. This sequence joins TRBV9 and TRBJ2-7; no clear D. In DNA form, the CDR3 reads TGTGCCAGCAGCGCCCTCTACGAGCAGTACTTC. Encoded protein: CASSALYEQYF.